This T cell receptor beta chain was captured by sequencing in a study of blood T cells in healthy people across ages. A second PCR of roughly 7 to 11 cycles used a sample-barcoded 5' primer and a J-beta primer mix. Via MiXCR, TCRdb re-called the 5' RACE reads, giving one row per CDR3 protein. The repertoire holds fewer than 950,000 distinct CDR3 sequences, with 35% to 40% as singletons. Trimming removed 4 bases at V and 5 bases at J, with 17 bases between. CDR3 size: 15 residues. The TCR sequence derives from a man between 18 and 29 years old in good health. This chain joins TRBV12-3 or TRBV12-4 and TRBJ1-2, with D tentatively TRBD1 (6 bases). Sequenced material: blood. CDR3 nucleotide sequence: TGTGCCAGCAGTTCGGGCAGGGGAGGAAAATATGGCTACACCTTC. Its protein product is CASSSGRGGKYGYTF.